This TCR beta chain was captured in a study of T cell responses to AZD1222 COVID-19 vaccine. Study information: Second doses at about 4 or about 12 weeks were pooled.

Points on this clone: What it binds is unknown.

The CDR3 contains 15 residues. V shed 4 bases and J 0 bases; nucleotides not matched to a gene: 1. The germline V gene encodes CDR1 SGHTA and CDR2 FQGTGA. The assay was immunoSEQ multiplex PCR, and TCRdb's table has in-frame clones only and misses some. The sample consists of roughly 120,000 clones, more than 85% of them appearing once. General study findings and limits: Spike-specific TCR breadth and depth went up after people got two AZD1222 doses. Sampling that yielded the repertoires occurred only after the peak T cell response.

The sample in question was peripheral blood, obtained on day 0 of AZD1222 vaccination. The receptor's source is an adult in good health. The V gene is TRBV7-3, the J gene TRBJ2-1, with 9 nucleotides matching TRBD1. In DNA, the CDR3 is TGTGCCAGCAGCTCGACAGGGGGCTCCTACAATGAGCAGTTCTTC. It yields the protein CASSSTGGSYNEQFF.